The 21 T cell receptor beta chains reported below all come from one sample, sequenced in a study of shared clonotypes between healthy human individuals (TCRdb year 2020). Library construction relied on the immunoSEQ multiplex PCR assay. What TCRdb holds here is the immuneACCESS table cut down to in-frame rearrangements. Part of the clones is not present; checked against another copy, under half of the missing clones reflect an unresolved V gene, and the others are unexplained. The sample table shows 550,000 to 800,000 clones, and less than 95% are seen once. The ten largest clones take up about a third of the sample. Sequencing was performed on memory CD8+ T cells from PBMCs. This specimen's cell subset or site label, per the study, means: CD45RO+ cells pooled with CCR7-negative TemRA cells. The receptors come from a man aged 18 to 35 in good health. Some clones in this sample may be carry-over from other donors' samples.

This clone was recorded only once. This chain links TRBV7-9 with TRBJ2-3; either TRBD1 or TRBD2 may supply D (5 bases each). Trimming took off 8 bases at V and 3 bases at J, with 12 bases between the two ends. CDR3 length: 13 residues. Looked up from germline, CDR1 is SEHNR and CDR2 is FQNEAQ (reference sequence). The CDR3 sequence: CASEGPRTDTQYF. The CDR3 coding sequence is TGTGCCAGCGAGGGGCCGAGGACAGATACGCAGTATTTT.

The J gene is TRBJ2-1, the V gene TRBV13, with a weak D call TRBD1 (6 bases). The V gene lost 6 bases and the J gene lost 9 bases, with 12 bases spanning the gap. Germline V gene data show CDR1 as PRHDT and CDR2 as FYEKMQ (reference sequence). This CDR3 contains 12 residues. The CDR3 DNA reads TGTGCCAGCAGACCACAGGGCGGTGAGCAGTTCTTC. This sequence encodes CASRPQGGEQFF.

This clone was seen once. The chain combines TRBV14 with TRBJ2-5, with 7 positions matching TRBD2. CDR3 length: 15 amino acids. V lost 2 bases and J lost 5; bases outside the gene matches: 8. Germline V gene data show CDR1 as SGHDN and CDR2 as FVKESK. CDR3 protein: CASSQPTSSGETQYF. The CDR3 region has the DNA TGTGCCAGCAGCCAACCGACTAGCAGCGGGGAGACCCAGTACTTC.

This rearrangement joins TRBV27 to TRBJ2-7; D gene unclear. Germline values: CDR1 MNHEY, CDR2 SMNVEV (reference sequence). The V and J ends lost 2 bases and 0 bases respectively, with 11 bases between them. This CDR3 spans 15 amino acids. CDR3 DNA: TGTGCCAGCAGTTTACGTAGGGCGAGCTCCTACGAGCAGTACTTC. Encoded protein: CASSLRRASSYEQYF.

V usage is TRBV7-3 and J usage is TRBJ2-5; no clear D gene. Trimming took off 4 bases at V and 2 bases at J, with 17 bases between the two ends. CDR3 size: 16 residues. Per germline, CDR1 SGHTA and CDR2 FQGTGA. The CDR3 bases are TGTGCCAGCAGCTCCGGAGAGGAGAACCTACAAGAGACCCAGTACTTC. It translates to CASSSGEENLQETQYF.

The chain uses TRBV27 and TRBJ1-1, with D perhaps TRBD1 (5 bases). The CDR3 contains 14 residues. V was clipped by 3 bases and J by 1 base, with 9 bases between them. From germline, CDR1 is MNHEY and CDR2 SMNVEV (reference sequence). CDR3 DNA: TGTGCCAGCAGTTTCATCGGGGGGAACACTGAAGCTTTCTTT. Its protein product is CASSFIGGNTEAFF.

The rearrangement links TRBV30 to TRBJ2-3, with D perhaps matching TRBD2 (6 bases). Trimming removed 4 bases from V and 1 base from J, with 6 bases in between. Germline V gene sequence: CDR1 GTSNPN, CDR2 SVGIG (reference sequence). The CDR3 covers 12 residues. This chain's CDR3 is CAWTGGTDTQYF. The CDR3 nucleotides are TGTGCCTGGACGGGGGGCACAGATACGCAGTATTTT.

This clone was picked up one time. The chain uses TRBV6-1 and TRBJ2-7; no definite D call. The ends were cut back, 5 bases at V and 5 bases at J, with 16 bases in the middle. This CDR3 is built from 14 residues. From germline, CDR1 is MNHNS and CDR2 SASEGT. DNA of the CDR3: TGTGCCAGCAGTCCAACGATAGGGTCCCACGAGCAGTACTTC. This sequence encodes CASSPTIGSHEQYF.

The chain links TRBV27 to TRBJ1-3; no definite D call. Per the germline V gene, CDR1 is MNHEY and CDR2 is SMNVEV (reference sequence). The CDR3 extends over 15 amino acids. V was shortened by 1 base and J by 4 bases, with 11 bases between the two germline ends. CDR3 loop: CASSLYAGRGNTIYF. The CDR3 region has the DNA TGTGCCAGCAGTTTATACGCAGGACGAGGAAACACCATATATTTT.

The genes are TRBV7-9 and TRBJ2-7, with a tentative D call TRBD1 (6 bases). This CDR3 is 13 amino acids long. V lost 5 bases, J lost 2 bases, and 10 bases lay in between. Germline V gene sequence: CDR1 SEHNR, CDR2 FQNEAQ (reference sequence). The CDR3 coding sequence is TGTGCCAGCAGCCAGACAGGTCCCTACGAGCAGTACTTC. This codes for CASSQTGPYEQYF.

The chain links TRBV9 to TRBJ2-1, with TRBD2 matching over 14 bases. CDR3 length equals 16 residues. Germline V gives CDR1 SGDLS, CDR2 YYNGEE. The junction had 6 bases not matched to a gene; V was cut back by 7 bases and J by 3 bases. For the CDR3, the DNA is TGTGCCAGCGGGGGGACTAGCGGGAGTAACTACAATGAGCAGTTCTTC. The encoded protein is CASGGTSGSNYNEQFF.

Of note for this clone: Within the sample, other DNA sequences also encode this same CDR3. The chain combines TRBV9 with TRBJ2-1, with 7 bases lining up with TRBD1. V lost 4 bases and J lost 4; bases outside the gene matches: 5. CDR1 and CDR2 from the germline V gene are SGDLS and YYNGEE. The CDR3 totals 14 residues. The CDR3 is CASSPGQTYNEQFF. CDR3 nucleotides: TGTGCCAGCAGCCCGGGACAGACTTACAATGAGCAGTTCTTC.

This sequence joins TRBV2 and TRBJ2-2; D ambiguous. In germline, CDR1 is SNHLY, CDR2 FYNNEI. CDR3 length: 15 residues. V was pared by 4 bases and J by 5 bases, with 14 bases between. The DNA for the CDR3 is TGTGCCAGCAGTGCGGCCAGCGCGGCGACCGGGGAGCTGTTTTTT. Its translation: CASSAASAATGELFF.

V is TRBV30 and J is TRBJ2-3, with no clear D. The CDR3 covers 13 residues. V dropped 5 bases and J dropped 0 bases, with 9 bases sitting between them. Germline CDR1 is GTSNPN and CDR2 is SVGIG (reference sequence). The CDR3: CAWQSSSTDTQYF. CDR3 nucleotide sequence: TGTGCCTGGCAGAGCTCTAGCACAGATACGCAGTATTTT.

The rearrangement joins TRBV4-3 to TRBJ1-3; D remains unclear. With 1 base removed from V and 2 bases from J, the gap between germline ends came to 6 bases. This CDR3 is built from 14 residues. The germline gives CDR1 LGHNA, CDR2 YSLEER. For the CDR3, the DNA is TGCGCCAGCAGCCAAGGTCCAACTGGAAACACCATATATTTT. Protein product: CASSQGPTGNTIYF.

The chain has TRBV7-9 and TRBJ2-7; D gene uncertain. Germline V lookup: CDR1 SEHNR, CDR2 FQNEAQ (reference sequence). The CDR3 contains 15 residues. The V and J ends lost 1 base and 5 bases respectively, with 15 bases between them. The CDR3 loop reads CASSLDGPRSNEQYF. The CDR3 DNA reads TGTGCCAGCAGCTTAGATGGCCCCCGGTCTAACGAGCAGTACTTC.

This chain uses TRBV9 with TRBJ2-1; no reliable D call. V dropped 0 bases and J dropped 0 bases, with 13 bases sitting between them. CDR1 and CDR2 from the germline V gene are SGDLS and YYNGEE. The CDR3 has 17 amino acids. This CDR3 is CASSVATGSVSYNEQFF. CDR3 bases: TGTGCCAGCAGCGTAGCTACTGGGTCTGTCTCCTACAATGAGCAGTTCTTC.

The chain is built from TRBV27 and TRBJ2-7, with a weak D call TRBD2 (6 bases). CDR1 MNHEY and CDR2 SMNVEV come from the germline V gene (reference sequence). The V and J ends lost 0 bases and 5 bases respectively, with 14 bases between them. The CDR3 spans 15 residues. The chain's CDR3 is CASSLSPLAIDEQYF. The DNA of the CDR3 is TGTGCCAGCAGTTTATCGCCCCTAGCGATCGACGAGCAGTACTTC.

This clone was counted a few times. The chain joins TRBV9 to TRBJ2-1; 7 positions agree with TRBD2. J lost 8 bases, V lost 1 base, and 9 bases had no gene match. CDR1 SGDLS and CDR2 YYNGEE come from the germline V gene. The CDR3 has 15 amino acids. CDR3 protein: CASSVSAGLEHEQFF. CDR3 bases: TGTGCCAGCAGCGTAAGTGCCGGACTAGAACATGAGCAGTTCTTC. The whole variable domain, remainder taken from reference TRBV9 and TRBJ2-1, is DSGVTQTPKHLITATGQRVTLRCSPRSGDLSVYWYQQSLDQGLQFLIQYYNGEERAKGNILERFSAQQFPDLHSELNLSSLELGDSALYFCASSVSAGLEHEQFFGPGTRLTVL.

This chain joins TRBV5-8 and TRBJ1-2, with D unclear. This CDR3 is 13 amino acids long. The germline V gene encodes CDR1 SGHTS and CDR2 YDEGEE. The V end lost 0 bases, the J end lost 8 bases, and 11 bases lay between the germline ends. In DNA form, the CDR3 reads TGTGCCAGCAGCTTGGGTCAGGTAGTGGGCTACACCTTC. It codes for CASSLGQVVGYTF.

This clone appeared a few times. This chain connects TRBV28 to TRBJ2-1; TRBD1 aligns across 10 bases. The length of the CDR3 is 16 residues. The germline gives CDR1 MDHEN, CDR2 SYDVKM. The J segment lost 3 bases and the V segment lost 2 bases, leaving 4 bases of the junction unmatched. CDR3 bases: TGTGCCAGCAGTTTAGTGACAGGGGGCATCTACAATGAGCAGTTCTTC. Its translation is CASSLVTGGIYNEQFF.